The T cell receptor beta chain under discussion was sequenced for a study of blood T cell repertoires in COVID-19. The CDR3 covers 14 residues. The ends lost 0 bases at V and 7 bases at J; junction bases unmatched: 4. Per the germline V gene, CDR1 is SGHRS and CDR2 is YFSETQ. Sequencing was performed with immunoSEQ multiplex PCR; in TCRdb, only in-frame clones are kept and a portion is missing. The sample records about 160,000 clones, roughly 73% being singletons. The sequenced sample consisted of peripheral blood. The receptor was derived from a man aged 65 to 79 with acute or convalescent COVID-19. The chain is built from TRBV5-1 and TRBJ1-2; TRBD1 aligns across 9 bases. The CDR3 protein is CASSLGQGDRGYTF. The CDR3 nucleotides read TGCGCCAGCAGCTTGGGACAGGGGGATCGTGGCTACACCTTC.